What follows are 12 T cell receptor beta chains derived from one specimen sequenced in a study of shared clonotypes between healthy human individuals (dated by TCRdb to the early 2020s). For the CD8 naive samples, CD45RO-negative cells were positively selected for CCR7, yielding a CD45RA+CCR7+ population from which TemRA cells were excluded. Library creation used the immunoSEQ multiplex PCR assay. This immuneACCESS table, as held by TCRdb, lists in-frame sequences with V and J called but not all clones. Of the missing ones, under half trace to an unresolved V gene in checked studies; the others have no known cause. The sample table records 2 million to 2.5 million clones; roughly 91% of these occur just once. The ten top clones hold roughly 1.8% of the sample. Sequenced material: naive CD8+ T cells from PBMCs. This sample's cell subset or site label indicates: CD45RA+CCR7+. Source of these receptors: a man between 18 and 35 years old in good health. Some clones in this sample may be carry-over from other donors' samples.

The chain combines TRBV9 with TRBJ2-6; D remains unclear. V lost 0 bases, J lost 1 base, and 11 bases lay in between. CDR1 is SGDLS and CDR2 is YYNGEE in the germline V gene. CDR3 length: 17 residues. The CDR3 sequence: CASSVAVARSGANVLTF. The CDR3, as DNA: TGTGCCAGCAGCGTAGCAGTTGCTAGGTCTGGGGCCAACGTCCTGACTTTC.

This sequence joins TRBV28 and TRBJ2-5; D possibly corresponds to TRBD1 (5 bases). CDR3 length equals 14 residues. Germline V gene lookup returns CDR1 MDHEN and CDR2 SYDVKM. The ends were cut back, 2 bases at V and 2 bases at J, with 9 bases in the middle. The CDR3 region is CASSLRGLQETQYF. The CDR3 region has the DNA TGTGCCAGCAGTTTAAGGGGTCTGCAAGAGACCCAGTACTTC.

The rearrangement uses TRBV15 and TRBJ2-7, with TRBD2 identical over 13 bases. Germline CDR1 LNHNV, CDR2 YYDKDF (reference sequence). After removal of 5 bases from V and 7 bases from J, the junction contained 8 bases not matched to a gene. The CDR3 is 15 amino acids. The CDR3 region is CATSLTSGRAREQYF. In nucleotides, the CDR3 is TGTGCCACCAGCCTTACTAGCGGGAGGGCTAGAGAGCAGTACTTC.

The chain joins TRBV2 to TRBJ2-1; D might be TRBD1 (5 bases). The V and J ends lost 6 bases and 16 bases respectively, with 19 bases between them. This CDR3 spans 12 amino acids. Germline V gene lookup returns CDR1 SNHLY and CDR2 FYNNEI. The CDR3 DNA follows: TGTGCCAGCAGCCAAACACAGGTGTCAAAATTCTTC. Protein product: CASSQTQVSKFF.

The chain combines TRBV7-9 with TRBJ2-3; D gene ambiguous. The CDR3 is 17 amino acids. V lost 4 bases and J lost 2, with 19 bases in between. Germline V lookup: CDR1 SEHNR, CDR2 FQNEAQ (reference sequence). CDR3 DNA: TGTGCCAGCAGCTACCTGCTAAGACTGAAACACACAGATACGCAGTATTTT. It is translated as CASSYLLRLKHTDTQYF.

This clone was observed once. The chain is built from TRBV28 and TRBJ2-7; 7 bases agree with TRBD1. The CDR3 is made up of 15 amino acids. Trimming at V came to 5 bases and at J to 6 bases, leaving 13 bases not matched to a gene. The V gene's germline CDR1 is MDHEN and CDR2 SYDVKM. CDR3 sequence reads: CASSPRWTGPPEQYF. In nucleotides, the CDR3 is TGTGCCAGCAGTCCGAGATGGACAGGTCCCCCCGAGCAGTACTTC.

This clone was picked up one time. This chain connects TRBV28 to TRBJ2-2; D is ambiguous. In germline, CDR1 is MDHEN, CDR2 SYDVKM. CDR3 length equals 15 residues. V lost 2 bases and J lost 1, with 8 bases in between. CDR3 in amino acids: CASSLIALNTGELFF. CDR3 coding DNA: TGTGCCAGCAGTTTAATCGCCCTGAACACCGGGGAGCTGTTTTTT.

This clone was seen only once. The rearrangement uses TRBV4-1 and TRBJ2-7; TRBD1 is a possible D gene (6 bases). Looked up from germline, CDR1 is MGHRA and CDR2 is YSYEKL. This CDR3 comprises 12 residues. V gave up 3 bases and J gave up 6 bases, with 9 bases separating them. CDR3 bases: TGCGCCAGCAGCCACGCCAGGGGCGAGCAGTACTTC. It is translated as CASSHARGEQYF.

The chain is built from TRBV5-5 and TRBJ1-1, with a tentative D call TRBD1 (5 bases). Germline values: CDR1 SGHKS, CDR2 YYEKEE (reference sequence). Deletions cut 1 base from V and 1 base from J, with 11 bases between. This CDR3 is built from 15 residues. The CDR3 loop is CASSLSGQSNTEAFF. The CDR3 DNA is TGTGCCAGCAGCTTGTCTGGACAATCGAACACTGAAGCTTTCTTT.

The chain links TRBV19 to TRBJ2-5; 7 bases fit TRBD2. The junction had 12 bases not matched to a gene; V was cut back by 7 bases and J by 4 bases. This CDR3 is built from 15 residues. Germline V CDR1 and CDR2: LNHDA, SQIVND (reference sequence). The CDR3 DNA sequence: TGTGCCAGTACGACGGGGGAGGGGACGGCAGAGACCCAGTACTTC. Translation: CASTTGEGTAETQYF. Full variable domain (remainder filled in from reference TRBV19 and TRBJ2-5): DGGITQSPKYLFRKEGQNVTLSCEQNLNHDAMYWYRQDPGQGLRLIYYSQIVNDFQKGDIAEGYSVSREKKESFPLTVTSAQKNPTAFYLCASTTGEGTAETQYFGPGTRLLVL.

This CDR3 is CASSLGQGDTGELFF. Here the CDR3 DNA reads TGTGCCAGCAGCCTGGGACAGGGGGACACCGGGGAGCTGTTTTTT. The chain uses TRBV5-6 and TRBJ2-2; 11 nucleotides align to TRBD1. The CDR3 is 15 amino acids. Germline-derived CDR1 and CDR2 are SGHDT and YYEEEE. J lost 3 bases, V lost 4 bases, and 2 bases had no gene match.

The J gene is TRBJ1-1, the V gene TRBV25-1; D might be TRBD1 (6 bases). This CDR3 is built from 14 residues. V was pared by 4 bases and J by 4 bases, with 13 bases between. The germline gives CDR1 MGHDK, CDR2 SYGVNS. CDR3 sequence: CASSGPGAGTEAFF. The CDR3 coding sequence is TGTGCCAGCAGTGGACCGGGGGCGGGCACTGAAGCTTTCTTT.